Below are 11 T cell receptor beta chains sequenced from a single sample in a study of beta chain features in type 1 diabetes. Study-level results: Among patients with Type 1 diabetes, TCRB CDR3s were moderately but significantly shorter in every one of the four CD4+ subsets.

Expressed TCRB transcripts were sequenced because the isolated RNA had all been reverse transcribed beforehand. The assay was immunoSEQ multiplex PCR, and TCRdb's table has in-frame clones only and misses some. Among approximately 730,000 clones listed, about an eighth were seen once. Their cognate antigens are unknown. The sequenced sample consisted of naive CD4+ T cells from blood. The receptors were sampled from a young man with type 1 diabetes.

The V call is TRBV9, the J call TRBJ1-1, with D perhaps matching TRBD1 (6 bases). Germline V CDR1 and CDR2: SGDLS, YYNGEE. CDR3 length: 15 amino acids. Trimming pared 2 bases from V and 0 bases from J, leaving 11 bases between. The CDR3: CASSVSTGMNTEAFF. CDR3 sequence (DNA): TGTGCCAGCAGCGTTTCGACAGGCATGAACACTGAAGCTTTCTTT.

This chain joins TRBV10-3 and TRBJ2-1; 11 nucleotides align to TRBD2. The CDR3 sequence is 14 residues long. Germline CDR1 ENHRY, CDR2 SYGVKD. J lost 5 bases, V lost 6 bases, and 3 bases had no gene match. Here the CDR3 reads CAIRETSGNNEQFF. Here the CDR3 DNA reads TGTGCCATCAGGGAGACTAGCGGGAACAATGAGCAGTTCTTC.

This clone was recorded once. The chain carries TRBV5-1 and TRBJ2-3; D is unresolved. Trimming took 0 bases from V and 2 from J, leaving 13 bases between them. This CDR3 region has 16 residues. In germline, CDR1 is SGHRS, CDR2 YFSETQ. CDR3 sequence reads: CASSLASAAHTDTQYF. In nucleotides, the CDR3 is TGCGCCAGCAGCTTGGCCTCCGCGGCCCACACAGATACGCAGTATTTT.

This rearrangement joins TRBV5-6 to TRBJ2-7, with TRBD1 matching over 10 bases. This CDR3 has 15 residues. Germline values: CDR1 SGHDT, CDR2 YYEEEE. Trimming cost V 0 bases and J 3 bases; bases outside gene matches: 3. The CDR3 DNA reads as TGTGCCAGCAGCTTGGCGGGACAGGGGCTCTACGAGCAGTACTTC. This codes for CASSLAGQGLYEQYF. Together with reference TRBV5-6 and TRBJ2-7, the CDR3 gives the full variable domain: DAGVTQSPTHLIKTRGQQVTLRCSPKSGHDTVSWYQQALGQGPQFIFQYYEEEERQRGNFPDRFSGHQFPNYSSELNVNALLLGDSALYLCASSLAGQGLYEQYFGPGTRLTVT.

In this sample, this clone turned up a few times. The J gene is TRBJ2-5, the V gene TRBV5-1, with 7 bases aligning to TRBD2. The CDR3 contains 15 residues. The V gene end was trimmed by 0 bases and the J gene end by 3 bases; junction bases not matched to a gene: 5. Germline V gives CDR1 SGHRS, CDR2 YFSETQ. The CDR3 reads CASSLAIGLEETQYF. For the CDR3, the DNA is TGCGCCAGCAGCTTGGCTATCGGACTAGAAGAGACCCAGTACTTC.

The chain links TRBV4-1 to TRBJ1-5; TRBD1 is a possible D gene (5 bases). The germline V gene has CDR1 MGHRA and CDR2 YSYEKL. This CDR3 spans 12 amino acids. V was pared by 3 bases and J by 7 bases, with 7 bases between. DNA for the CDR3: TGCGCCAGCAGCCAGGGGCCCCAGCCCCAGCATTTT. Translation: CASSQGPQPQHF.

The chain is built from TRBV4-2 and TRBJ2-1; D uncertain. The CDR3 has 13 amino acids. Germline values: CDR1 LGHNA, CDR2 YNFKEQ. Trimming stripped 4 bases from V and 8 bases from J, with 12 bases between. The CDR3 sequence: CASSRIIGDEQFF. Here the CDR3 DNA reads TGTGCCAGCAGCCGCATTATCGGTGATGAGCAGTTCTTC.

V usage is TRBV18 and J usage is TRBJ2-7; 12 bases line up with TRBD2. The CDR3 spans 15 residues. Germline lookup yields CDR1 KGHSH and CDR2 LQKENI. The junction had 1 base not matched to a gene; V was cut back by 3 bases and J by 1 base. CDR3 sequence (DNA): TGTGCCAGCTCACCCGGGACTAGCGGGTCCTACGAGCAGTACTTC. It is translated as CASSPGTSGSYEQYF.

The chain employs TRBV7-2 and TRBJ2-7, with D unresolved. CDR1 is SGHTA, CDR2 FQGNSA, per germline. The germline V and J ends were trimmed by 3 bases and 1 base, with 13 bases remaining between them. The CDR3 has 15 residues. The DNA for the CDR3 is TGTGCCAGCAGCTTTACGACCGGCAGGTCCTACGAGCAGTACTTC. Translating it yields CASSFTTGRSYEQYF.

For the CDR3, the DNA is TGTGCCTGGAAAAAGGGGGACAGGGACTACAATGAGCAGTTCTTC. This translates into CAWKKGDRDYNEQFF. V and J are TRBV30 and TRBJ2-1; 9 bases line up with TRBD1. Trimming took 4 bases from V and 3 from J; bases not matched to a gene: 7. The CDR3 is made up of 15 amino acids. Germline CDR1 is GTSNPN and CDR2 is SVGIG (reference sequence).

This chain links TRBV6-6 with TRBJ2-5, with a tentative D call TRBD2 (6 bases). The CDR3 sequence is 14 residues long. With 7 bases removed from V and 5 bases from J, the gap between germline ends came to 17 bases. Germline V lookup: CDR1 MNHNY, CDR2 SVGAGI (reference sequence). CDR3 DNA sequence: TGTGCCAGCAAACGGGACGGAGGGGTGGAGACCCAGTACTTC. Its protein is CASKRDGGVETQYF.